These T cell receptor beta chains were read from a single sample in a study of T cells after yellow fever vaccination. One entry per CDR3 protein results from TCRdb running MiXCR on the 5' RACE reads. Of about 25,000 distinct CDR3 sequences listed, around 3.5% were seen once; the top ten hold around 0.98%. Sequencing was performed on PBMCs, either bulk or a sorted T-cell subset (CD4+, CD8+, memory, or dextramer-sorted; not recorded which), taken roughly 46 days after the first yellow fever vaccination. The origin of the receptors is a man between 18 and 35 years old who received the YFV17D yellow fever vaccine. The CDR3 runs from the conserved cysteine through the conserved F or W. A D gene is named only where the DNA matches it firmly. The size field is filled for only some rows; it gives once, few, many or a size class.

v_call,d_call,clone_size,j_call,cdr3_nt,cdr3_aa
TRBV3-1,.,medium-sized,TRBJ1-2,TGTGCCAGCAGCCAAGGCCCTGACGGAGGGTCTGGCTACACCTTC,CASSQGPDGGSGYTF
TRBV5-1,.,many,TRBJ2-2,TGCGCCAGCAGCCGCAGGGGACCTGTCACCGGGGAGCTGTTTTTT,CASSRRGPVTGELFF
TRBV6-2/TRBV6-3,.,many,TRBJ1-2,TGTGCCAGCAGCTCCCGACCCCCCGCTATTGGCTACACCTTC,CASSSRPPAIGYTF
TRBV6-6,.,many,TRBJ2-1,TGTGCCAGCAGTCCCGGGCGCAATGAGCAGTTCTTC,CASSPGRNEQFF
TRBV3-1,.,many,TRBJ2-5,TGTGCCAGCTACGAGGTTGGGGAAGAGACCCAGTACTTC,CASYEVGEETQYF
TRBV6-5,.,many,TRBJ2-3,TGTGCCAGCACCCAAGCCAGAGGCACAGATACGCAGTATTTT,CASTQARGTDTQYF
TRBV20-1,.,many,TRBJ1-1,TGCAGTGCGCAGGACAGTAGCACTGAAGCTTTCTTT,CSAQDSSTEAFF
TRBV11-2,TRBD1,many,TRBJ1-1,TGTGCCAGCAGACCTCGCACAGGGGGCTACACTGAAGCTTTCTTT,CASRPRTGGYTEAFF
TRBV5-1,TRBD1,many,TRBJ2-2,TGCGCCAGCAGCAAGGGACAGGACACCGGGGAGCTGTTTTTT,CASSKGQDTGELFF
TRBV13,.,.,TRBJ2-3,TGTGCCAGCAGCTTAAATGGTCCGGAGTATTTT,CASSLNGPEYF
TRBV18,.,many,TRBJ1-1,TGTGCCAGCTCCGGGACGGGGATGAACACTGAAGCTTTCTTT,CASSGTGMNTEAFF
TRBV6-2/TRBV6-3,.,many,TRBJ2-3,TGTGCCAGCACATCGGTGTTGGGCGGGGGCACAGATACGCAGTATTTT,CASTSVLGGGTDTQYF
TRBV11-1,TRBD1,many,TRBJ2-7,TGTGCCAGCAGCCCATCCCCCGACAGGGGAGGCGAGCAGTACTTC,CASSPSPDRGGEQYF
TRBV12-3/TRBV12-4,.,many,TRBJ1-5,TGTGCCAGCAGCTCCGTGAGGGCCGATCAGCCCCAGCATTTT,CASSSVRADQPQHF
TRBV20-1,TRBD2,few,TRBJ2-5,TGCAGTGCTCCTTTAGCGGGGGGCCCCCAAGAGACCCAGTACTTC,CSAPLAGGPQETQYF
TRBV2,TRBD1,many,TRBJ2-2,TGTGCCAGCGGGACAGTGAACACCGGGGAGCTGTTTTTT,CASGTVNTGELFF